This T cell receptor beta chain was captured by sequencing in a study of blood T cell repertoires in COVID-19. Whole-study context: COVID-19 samples collected from the United States, Italy and Spain covered acute and convalescent phases.

In the original processing: The authors estimated nucleated cell counts from reference gene primer amplification. Some clones are missing from TCRdb's copy, which holds only in-frame ones; the method was immunoSEQ multiplex PCR. V and J calls and clone size come straight from that table; D and trimming were deduced from the DNA. This repertoire shows roughly 410,000 clones, roughly 86% found once; its top ten account for 2.3%. The source is a woman aged 55-70 years with COVID-19, enrolled during active disease. The sample taken for sequencing was peripheral blood.

The CDR3 sequence: CASSPGGGQDTEAFF. CDR3 coding DNA: TGCGCCAGCAGCCCCGGGGGGGGGCAGGACACTGAAGCTTTCTTT. The chain combines TRBV5-1 with TRBJ1-1, with D possibly TRBD1 on 6 matching bases. Per the germline V gene, CDR1 is SGHRS and CDR2 is YFSETQ. The V end was cut by 4 bases, the J end by 3 bases, with 16 bases between. The length of the CDR3 is 15 residues.